What follows are 23 T cell receptor beta chains derived from one specimen sequenced in a study of shared clonotypes between healthy human individuals. The table came from immunoSEQ multiplex PCR; TCRdb's copy has only in-frame clones and leaves some out. The repertoire holds around 1.6 million clones, with around 98% as singletons. The specimen sequenced was naive CD4+ T cells sorted from blood. The subset is: CD45RA+ positively selected. The origin of the receptors is a man aged 25-45 years in good health.

The rearrangement links TRBV9 to TRBJ2-1; TRBD1 is a possible D gene (5 bases). V was pared by 0 bases and J by 6 bases, with 13 bases between. The CDR3 contains 15 residues. Germline CDR1 and CDR2: SGDLS and YYNGEE. In DNA form, the CDR3 reads TGTGCCAGCAGCGTAGCTAGTAGGGGATCCAATGAGCAGTTCTTC. This codes for CASSVASRGSNEQFF.

In this sample, this clone turned up once. This rearrangement joins TRBV28 to TRBJ2-1; D may be TRBD1 (5 bases). Germline V gene data show CDR1 as MDHEN and CDR2 as SYDVKM. The CDR3 loop spans 13 amino acids. Trimming took off 7 bases at V and 2 bases at J, with 9 bases between the two ends. The CDR3 region has the DNA TGTGCCAGCATAACAGGAGCCTACAATGAGCAGTTCTTC. Translation: CASITGAYNEQFF.

The count of this clone is one. The chain is built from TRBV7-9 and TRBJ2-2; D is undetermined. The V gene lost 5 bases and the J gene lost 2 bases, with 9 bases spanning the gap. The germline CDR1 and CDR2 sequences are SEHNR and FQNEAQ (reference sequence). This CDR3 is built from 14 residues. CDR3 loop: CASSVTVNTGELFF. CDR3 nucleotides: TGTGCCAGCAGCGTTACAGTTAACACCGGGGAGCTGTTTTTT.

This chain links TRBV5-1 with TRBJ1-6, with a tentative D call TRBD1 (6 bases). This CDR3 spans 15 amino acids. Germline CDR1 reads SGHRS; CDR2 reads YFSETQ. The V and J ends lost 3 bases and 10 bases respectively, with 17 bases between them. Written as DNA, the CDR3 is TGCGCCAGCAGCTCCGGACAGACTAGGGACTCACCCCTCCACTTT. It specifies CASSSGQTRDSPLHF.

The CDR3 region is CASSREAAAFF. CDR3 nucleotide sequence: TGTGCCAGCAGCCGGGAGGCCGCGGCTTTCTTT. The chain links TRBV14 to TRBJ1-1; D remains unclear. Looked up from germline, CDR1 is SGHDN and CDR2 is FVKESK. The CDR3 is 11 amino acids. Trimming cost V 4 bases and J 11 bases, with 11 bases left between them.

This clone was seen a single time. The chain joins TRBV7-3 to TRBJ2-1; the D gene is possibly TRBD1 (6 bases). CDR1 is SGHTA and CDR2 is FQGTGA in the germline V gene. The CDR3 runs 15 residues. V was clipped by 1 base and J by 2 bases, with 9 bases between them. In DNA, the CDR3 is TGTGCCAGCAGCTTAATGGGGGACACCTACAATGAGCAGTTCTTC. This encodes CASSLMGDTYNEQFF.

The rearrangement joins TRBV12-5 to TRBJ2-1; 7 bases line up with TRBD2. The CDR3 extends over 17 amino acids. CDR1 and CDR2 (germline): LGHNT, FRNRAP. J lost 5 bases, V lost 4 bases, and 14 bases had no gene match. The CDR3 region is CASGSSGGSGENNEQFF. DNA of the CDR3: TGTGCTAGTGGTTCCTCGGGTGGAAGCGGGGAGAACAATGAGCAGTTCTTC.

The chain couples TRBV15 to TRBJ2-7, with 7 bases that match TRBD2. CDR3 length equals 17 residues. With V trimmed by 0 bases and J by 3 bases, 11 bases remained unmatched. Germline loops: CDR1 LNHNV, CDR2 YYDKDF (reference sequence). Here the CDR3 reads CATSRDGRLSGGYEQYF. As DNA, the CDR3 is TGTGCCACCAGCAGAGATGGGCGTCTTTCGGGGGGCTACGAGCAGTACTTC. Drawing the rest from reference TRBV15 and TRBJ2-7, the complete variable domain is DAMVIQNPRYQVTQFGKPVTLSCSQTLNHNVMYWYQQKSSQAPKLLFHYYDKDFNNEADTPDNFQSRRPNTSFCFLDIRSPGLGDTAMYLCATSRDGRLSGGYEQYFGPGTRLTVT.

This rearrangement joins TRBV5-8 to TRBJ2-3; 7 bases are a match to TRBD1. This CDR3 has 15 amino acids. The germline V gene encodes CDR1 SGHTS and CDR2 YDEGEE. V lost 4 bases to trimming and J lost 2 bases; unmatched junction nucleotides: 7. The CDR3 here is CASSRTGDYTDTQYF. The DNA of the CDR3 is TGTGCCAGCAGCAGGACAGGAGATTACACAGATACGCAGTATTTT.

The CDR3 DNA reads as TGTGCCAGCAGTTACTTTTTCCCCGATGAAAAACTGTTTTTT. Translating gives CASSYFFPDEKLFF. This chain connects TRBV6-5 to TRBJ1-4; no reliable D call. V was trimmed by 1 base and J by 6 bases, leaving 9 bases between them. The CDR3 contains 14 residues. CDR1 and CDR2 (germline): MNHEY, SVGAGI.

The J gene is TRBJ1-2, the V gene TRBV19; 7 bases match TRBD1. CDR1 is LNHDA, CDR2 SQIVND, per germline (reference sequence). V lost 4 bases and J lost 5; bases outside the gene matches: 7. The CDR3 extends over 14 amino acids. CDR3 loop: CASSRTGVEYGYTF. DNA of the CDR3: TGTGCCAGTAGTAGAACAGGGGTAGAGTATGGCTACACCTTC.

This chain links TRBV19 with TRBJ2-2, with D unclear. The CDR3 spans 15 residues. The germline gives CDR1 LNHDA, CDR2 SQIVND (reference sequence). V dropped 6 bases and J dropped 0 bases, with 11 bases sitting between them. The CDR3 region has the DNA TGTGCCAGTAGGCTTCGGGCAGCGAACACCGGGGAGCTGTTTTTT. Protein sequence: CASRLRAANTGELFF.

The chain is built from TRBV2 and TRBJ2-7, with unresolved D. Trimming removed 2 bases from V and 3 bases from J, with 8 bases in between. From germline, CDR1 is SNHLY and CDR2 FYNNEI. The CDR3 length is 13 residues. The CDR3 nucleotides read TGTGCCAGCAGTGAATCGTGGAGCTACGAGCAGTACTTC. Its protein is CASSESWSYEQYF.

The chain employs TRBV5-6 and TRBJ2-1; 9 bases agree with TRBD2. The CDR3 is 16 amino acids. Germline V gene sequence: CDR1 SGHDT, CDR2 YYEEEE. J was trimmed by 4 bases and V by 1 base; bases with no gene match: 6. The CDR3 region has the DNA TGTGCCAGCAGCTTGTTGCCTAGCGGGGTATACAATGAGCAGTTCTTC. This codes for CASSLLPSGVYNEQFF.

The chain couples TRBV5-1 to TRBJ2-3; D unclear. The V gene's germline CDR1 is SGHRS and CDR2 YFSETQ. The CDR3 extends over 13 amino acids. The V end lost 1 base, the J end lost 2 bases, and 5 bases lay between the germline ends. The CDR3 coding sequence is TGCGCCAGCAGCTTGCTTTTCACAGATACGCAGTATTTT. Protein product: CASSLLFTDTQYF.

V and J are TRBV19 and TRBJ2-3; perhaps D is TRBD1 or TRBD2 (5 bases each). CDR1 is LNHDA and CDR2 is SQIVND in the germline V gene (reference sequence). The CDR3 totals 14 residues. Deletions cut 7 bases from V and 4 bases from J, with 15 bases between. CDR3 amino acids: CASTEGWGADTQYF. The DNA for the CDR3 is TGTGCCAGTACCGAGGGGTGGGGCGCAGATACGCAGTATTTT.

The rearrangement links TRBV2 to TRBJ1-2, with D maybe TRBD1 (5 bases). The germline V gene encodes CDR1 SNHLY and CDR2 FYNNEI. CDR3 length: 16 residues. Trimming took off 8 bases at V and 5 bases at J, with 24 bases between the two ends. The CDR3 spells CASSGGPGPLGYGYTF. Written as DNA, the CDR3 is TGTGCCAGCTCGGGGGGACCGGGGCCCTTGGGTTATGGCTACACCTTC.

The chain couples TRBV6-6 to TRBJ1-4; D gene uncertain. CDR1 and CDR2 from the germline V gene are MNHNY and SVGAGI (reference sequence). This CDR3 has 15 residues. V shed 0 bases and J shed 6 bases, with 11 bases lying between them. The CDR3: CASSYSGAVDEKLFF. The CDR3 DNA follows: TGTGCCAGCAGTTACTCGGGCGCGGTTGATGAAAAACTGTTTTTT.

This rearrangement joins TRBV9 to TRBJ2-1; 7 nucleotides line up with TRBD2. The CDR3 is made up of 14 amino acids. Germline CDR1 reads SGDLS; CDR2 reads YYNGEE. Trimming removed 3 bases from V and 4 bases from J; junction bases left unmatched: 4. The CDR3 region has the DNA TGTGCCAGCAGCGCCGGACTAGATTACAATGAGCAGTTCTTC. It encodes CASSAGLDYNEQFF. Complete variable domain (other parts from reference TRBV9 and TRBJ2-1): DSGVTQTPKHLITATGQRVTLRCSPRSGDLSVYWYQQSLDQGLQFLIQYYNGEERAKGNILERFSAQQFPDLHSELNLSSLELGDSALYFCASSAGLDYNEQFFGPGTRLTVL.

The chain links TRBV5-6 to TRBJ2-3, with D unresolved. The CDR3 length is 14 residues. Germline CDR1 SGHDT, CDR2 YYEEEE. Deletions cut 4 bases from V and 4 bases from J, with 13 bases between. For the CDR3, the DNA is TGTGCCAGCAGCCCCCATTTGGGTTCAGATACGCAGTATTTT. Its translation is CASSPHLGSDTQYF. The full variable domain, in which reference TRBV5-6 and TRBJ2-3 provide the parts outside the CDR3, is DAGVTQSPTHLIKTRGQQVTLRCSPKSGHDTVSWYQQALGQGPQFIFQYYEEEERQRGNFPDRFSGHQFPNYSSELNVNALLLGDSALYLCASSPHLGSDTQYFGPGTRLTVL.

This chain uses TRBV7-9 with TRBJ2-6; no firm D call. Germline values: CDR1 SEHNR, CDR2 FQNEAQ (reference sequence). CDR3 length: 13 residues. V dropped 8 bases and J dropped 2 bases, with 7 bases sitting between them. For the CDR3, the DNA is TGTGCCAGCGTCCAGACTGGGGCCAACGTCCTGACTTTC. Its translation is CASVQTGANVLTF.

This chain links TRBV7-6 with TRBJ2-1; 8 bases align to TRBD2. The V gene end was trimmed by 2 bases and the J gene end by 4 bases; junction bases not matched to a gene: 7. Per the germline V gene, CDR1 is SGHVS and CDR2 is FNYEAQ. The CDR3 has 16 amino acids. CDR3 nucleotide sequence: TGTGCCAGCAGCTTAAGTGGAACTAGCGGATACAATGAGCAGTTCTTC. As protein: CASSLSGTSGYNEQFF.

The genes are TRBV5-1 and TRBJ2-4; D is tentatively TRBD1 or TRBD2 (5 bases each). There are 21 residues in the CDR3. CDR1 is SGHRS and CDR2 is YFSETQ in the germline V gene. V was trimmed by 0 bases and J by 0 bases, leaving 25 bases between them. CDR3 loop: CASSLDWARGSVRLAKNIQYF. The CDR3 coding sequence is TGCGCCAGCAGCTTGGATTGGGCGAGGGGATCAGTCCGCCTAGCCAAAAACATTCAGTACTTC. The whole variable domain, filled in from reference TRBV5-1 and TRBJ2-4, reads KAGVTQTPRYLIKTRGQQVTLSCSPISGHRSVSWYQQTPGQGLQFLFEYFSETQRNKGNFPGRFSGRQFSNSRSEMNVSTLELGDSALYLCASSLDWARGSVRLAKNIQYFGAGTRLSVL.